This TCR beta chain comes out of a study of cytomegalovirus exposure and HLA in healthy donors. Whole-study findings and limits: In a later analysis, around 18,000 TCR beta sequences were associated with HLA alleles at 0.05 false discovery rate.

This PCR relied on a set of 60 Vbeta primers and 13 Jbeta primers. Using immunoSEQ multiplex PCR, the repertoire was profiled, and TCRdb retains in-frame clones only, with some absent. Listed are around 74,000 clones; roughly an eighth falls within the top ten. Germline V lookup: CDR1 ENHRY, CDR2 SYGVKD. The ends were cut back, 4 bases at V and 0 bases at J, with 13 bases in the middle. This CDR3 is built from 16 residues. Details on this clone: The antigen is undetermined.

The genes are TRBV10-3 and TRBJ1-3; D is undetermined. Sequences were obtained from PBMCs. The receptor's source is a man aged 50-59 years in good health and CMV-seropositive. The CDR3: CAISALSRRSGNTIYF. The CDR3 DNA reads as TGTGCCATCAGTGCGCTCAGTCGTCGCTCTGGAAACACCATATATTTT.